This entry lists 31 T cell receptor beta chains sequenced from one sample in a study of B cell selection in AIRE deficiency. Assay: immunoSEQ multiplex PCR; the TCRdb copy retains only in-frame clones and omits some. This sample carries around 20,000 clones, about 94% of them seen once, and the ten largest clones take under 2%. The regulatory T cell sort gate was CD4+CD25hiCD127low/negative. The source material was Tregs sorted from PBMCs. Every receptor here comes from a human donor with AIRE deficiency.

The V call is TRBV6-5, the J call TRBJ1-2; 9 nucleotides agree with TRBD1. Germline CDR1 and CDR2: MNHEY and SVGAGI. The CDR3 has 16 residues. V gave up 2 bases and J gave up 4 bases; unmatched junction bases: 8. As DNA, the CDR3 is TGTGCCAGCAGTTACACCCCCGGGACAGGGTCCTATGGCTACACCTTC. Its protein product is CASSYTPGTGSYGYTF.

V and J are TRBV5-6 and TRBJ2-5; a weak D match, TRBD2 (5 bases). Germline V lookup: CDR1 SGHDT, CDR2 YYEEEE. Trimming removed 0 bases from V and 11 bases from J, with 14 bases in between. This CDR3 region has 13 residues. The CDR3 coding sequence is TGTGCCAGCAGCTTGGGGGTTCCGGGGTCTCAGTACTTC. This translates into CASSLGVPGSQYF.

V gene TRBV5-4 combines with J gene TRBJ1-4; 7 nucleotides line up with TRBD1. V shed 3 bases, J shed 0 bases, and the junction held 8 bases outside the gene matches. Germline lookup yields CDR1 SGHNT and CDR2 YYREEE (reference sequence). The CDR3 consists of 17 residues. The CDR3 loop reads CASSSAGQISTNEKLFF. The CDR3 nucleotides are TGTGCCAGCAGCTCTGCGGGACAGATTTCAACTAATGAAAAACTGTTTTTT.

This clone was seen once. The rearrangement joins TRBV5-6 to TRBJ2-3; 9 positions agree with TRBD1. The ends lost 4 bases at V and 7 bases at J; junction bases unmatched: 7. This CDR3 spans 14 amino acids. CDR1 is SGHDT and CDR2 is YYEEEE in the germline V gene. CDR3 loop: CASSLRDRVNTQYF. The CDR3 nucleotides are TGTGCCAGCAGCCTCCGGGACAGGGTAAATACGCAGTATTTT.

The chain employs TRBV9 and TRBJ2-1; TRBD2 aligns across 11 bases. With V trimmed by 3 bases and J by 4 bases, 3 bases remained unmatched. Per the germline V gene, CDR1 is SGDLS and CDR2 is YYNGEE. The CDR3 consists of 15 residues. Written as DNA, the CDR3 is TGTGCCAGCAGCGGGCTAGCGGGAGGATACAATGAGCAGTTCTTC. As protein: CASSGLAGGYNEQFF.

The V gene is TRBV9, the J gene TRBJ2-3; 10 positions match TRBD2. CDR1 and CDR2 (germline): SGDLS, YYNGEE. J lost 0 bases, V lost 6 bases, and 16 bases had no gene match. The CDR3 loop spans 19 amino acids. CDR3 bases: TGTGCCAGCACCTTCACCGCGGAGCGGGAGGGCCGTAGCACAGATACGCAGTATTTT. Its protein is CASTFTAEREGRSTDTQYF.

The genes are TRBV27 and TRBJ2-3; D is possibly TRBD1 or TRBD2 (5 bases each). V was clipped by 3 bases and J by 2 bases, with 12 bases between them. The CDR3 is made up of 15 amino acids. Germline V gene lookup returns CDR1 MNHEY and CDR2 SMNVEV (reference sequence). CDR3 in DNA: TGTGCCAGCAGTTTCTGGGACCCCCACACAGATACGCAGTATTTT. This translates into CASSFWDPHTDTQYF.

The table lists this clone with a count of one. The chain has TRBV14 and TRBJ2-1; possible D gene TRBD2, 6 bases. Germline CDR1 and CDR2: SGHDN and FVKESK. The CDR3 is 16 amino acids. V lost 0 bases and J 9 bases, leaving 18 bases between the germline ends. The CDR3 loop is CASSQETSFAMSEQFF. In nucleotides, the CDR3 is TGTGCCAGCAGCCAAGAGACTAGTTTTGCTATGAGTGAGCAGTTCTTC. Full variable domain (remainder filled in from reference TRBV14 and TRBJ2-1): EAGVTQFPSHSVIEKGQTVTLRCDPISGHDNLYWYRRVMGKEIKFLLHFVKESKQDESGMPNNRFLAERTGGTYSTLKVQPAELEDSGVYFCASSQETSFAMSEQFFGPGTRLTVL.

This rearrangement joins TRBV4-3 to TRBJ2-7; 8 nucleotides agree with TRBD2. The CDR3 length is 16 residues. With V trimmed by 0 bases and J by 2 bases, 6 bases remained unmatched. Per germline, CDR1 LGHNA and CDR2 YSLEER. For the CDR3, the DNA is TGCGCCAGCAGCCAAGATGCGGGGGGCCTGCCCTACGAGCAGTACTTC. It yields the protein CASSQDAGGLPYEQYF.

This CDR3 is CASNPITTGELFF. The CDR3 bases are TGTGCCAGCAACCCCATTACCACCGGGGAGCTGTTTTTT. The V gene is TRBV28, the J gene TRBJ2-2; D is uncertain. V was pared by 7 bases and J by 4 bases, with 10 bases between. CDR3 length: 13 amino acids. CDR1 MDHEN and CDR2 SYDVKM come from the germline V gene.

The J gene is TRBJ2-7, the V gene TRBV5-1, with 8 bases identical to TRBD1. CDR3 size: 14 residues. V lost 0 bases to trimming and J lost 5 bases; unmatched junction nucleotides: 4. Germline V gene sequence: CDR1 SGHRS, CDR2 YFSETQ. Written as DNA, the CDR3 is TGCGCCAGCAGCTTGGAGCAGGGGGCAGACGAGCAGTACTTC. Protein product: CASSLEQGADEQYF.

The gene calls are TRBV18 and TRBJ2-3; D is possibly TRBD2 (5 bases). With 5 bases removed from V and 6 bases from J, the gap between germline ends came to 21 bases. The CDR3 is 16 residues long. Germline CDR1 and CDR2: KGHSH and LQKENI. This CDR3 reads CASSSEVAVLADTQYF. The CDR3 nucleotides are TGTGCCAGCTCATCGGAGGTGGCGGTACTGGCGGATACGCAGTATTTT.

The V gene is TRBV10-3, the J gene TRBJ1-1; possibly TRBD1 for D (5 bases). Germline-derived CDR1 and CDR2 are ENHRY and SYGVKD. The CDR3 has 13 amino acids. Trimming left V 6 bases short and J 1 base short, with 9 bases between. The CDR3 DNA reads TGTGCCATCAGGCCCGGGGGGAACACTGAAGCTTTCTTT. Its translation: CAIRPGGNTEAFF.

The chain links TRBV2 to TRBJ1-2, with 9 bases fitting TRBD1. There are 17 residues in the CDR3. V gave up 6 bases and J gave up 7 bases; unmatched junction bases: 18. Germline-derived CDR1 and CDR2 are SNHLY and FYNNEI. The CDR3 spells CASRGSSWGQGRSGYTF. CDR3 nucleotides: TGTGCCAGCAGGGGGAGCTCATGGGGACAGGGTCGGTCTGGCTACACCTTC. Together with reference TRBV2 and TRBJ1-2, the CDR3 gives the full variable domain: EPEVTQTPSHQVTQMGQEVILRCVPISNHLYFYWYRQILGQKVEFLVSFYNNEISEKSEIFDDQFSVERPDGSNFTLKIRSTKLEDSAMYFCASRGSSWGQGRSGYTFGSGTRLTVV.

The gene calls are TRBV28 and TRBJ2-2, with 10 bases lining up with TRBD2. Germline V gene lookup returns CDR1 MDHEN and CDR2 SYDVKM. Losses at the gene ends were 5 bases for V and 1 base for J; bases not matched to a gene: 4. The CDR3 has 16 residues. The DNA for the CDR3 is TGTGCCAGCAGTCTCCGGACTAGCGGGAACACCGGGGAGCTGTTTTTT. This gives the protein CASSLRTSGNTGELFF.

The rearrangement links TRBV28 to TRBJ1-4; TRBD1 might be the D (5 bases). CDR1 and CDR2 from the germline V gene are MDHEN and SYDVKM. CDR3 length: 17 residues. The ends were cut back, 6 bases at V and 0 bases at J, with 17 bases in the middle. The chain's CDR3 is CASREPGVLPTNEKLFF. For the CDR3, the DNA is TGTGCCAGCAGGGAGCCGGGGGTTTTGCCAACTAATGAAAAACTGTTTTTT.

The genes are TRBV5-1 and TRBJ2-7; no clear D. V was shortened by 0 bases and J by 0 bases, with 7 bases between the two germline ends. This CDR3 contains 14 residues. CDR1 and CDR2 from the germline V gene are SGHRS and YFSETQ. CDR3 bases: TGCGCCAGCAGCTTGGGTACAGTCTCCTACGAGCAGTACTTC. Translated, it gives CASSLGTVSYEQYF.

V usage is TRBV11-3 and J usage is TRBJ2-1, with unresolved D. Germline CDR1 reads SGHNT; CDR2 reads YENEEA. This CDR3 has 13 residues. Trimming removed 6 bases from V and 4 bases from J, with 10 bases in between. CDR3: CASRHTTYNEQFF. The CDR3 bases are TGTGCCAGCAGACATACGACTTACAATGAGCAGTTCTTC.

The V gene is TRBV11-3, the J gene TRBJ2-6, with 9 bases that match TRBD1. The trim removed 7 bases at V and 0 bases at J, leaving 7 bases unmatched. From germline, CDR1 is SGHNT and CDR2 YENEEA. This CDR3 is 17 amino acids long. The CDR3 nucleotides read TGTGCCAGCAAAGCCGGGACAGGGAGCTCTGGGGCCAACGTCCTGACTTTC. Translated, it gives CASKAGTGSSGANVLTF. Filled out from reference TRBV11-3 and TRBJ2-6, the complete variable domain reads EAGVVQSPRYKIIEKKQPVAFWCNPISGHNTLYWYLQNLGQGPELLIRYENEEAVDDSQLPKDRFSAERLKGVDSTLKIQPAELGDSAVYLCASKAGTGSSGANVLTFGAGSRLTVL.

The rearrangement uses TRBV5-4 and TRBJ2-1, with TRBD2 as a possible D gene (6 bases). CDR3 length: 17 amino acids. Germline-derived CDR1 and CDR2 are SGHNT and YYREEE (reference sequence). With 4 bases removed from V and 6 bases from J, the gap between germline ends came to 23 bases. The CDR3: CASSIGTAFLVRNEQFF. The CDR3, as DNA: TGTGCCAGCAGCATCGGGACTGCCTTCCTGGTACGCAATGAGCAGTTCTTC.

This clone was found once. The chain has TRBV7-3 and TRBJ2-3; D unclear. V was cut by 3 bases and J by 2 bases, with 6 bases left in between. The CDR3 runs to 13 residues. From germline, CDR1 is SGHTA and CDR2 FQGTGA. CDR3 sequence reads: CASSFEPTDTQYF. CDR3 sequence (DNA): TGTGCCAGCAGCTTCGAACCCACAGATACGCAGTATTTT.

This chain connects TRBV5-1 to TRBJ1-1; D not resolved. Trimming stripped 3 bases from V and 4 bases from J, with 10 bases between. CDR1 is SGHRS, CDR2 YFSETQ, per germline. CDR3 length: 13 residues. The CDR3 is CASSYLAGTEAFF. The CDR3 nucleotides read TGCGCCAGCAGCTATCTCGCCGGCACTGAAGCTTTCTTT.

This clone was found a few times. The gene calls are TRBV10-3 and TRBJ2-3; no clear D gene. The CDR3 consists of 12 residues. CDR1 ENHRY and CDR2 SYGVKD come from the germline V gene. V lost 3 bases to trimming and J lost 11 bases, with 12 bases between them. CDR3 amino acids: CAISEMRGEQYF. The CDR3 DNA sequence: TGTGCCATCAGTGAAATGCGAGGAGAGCAGTATTTT.

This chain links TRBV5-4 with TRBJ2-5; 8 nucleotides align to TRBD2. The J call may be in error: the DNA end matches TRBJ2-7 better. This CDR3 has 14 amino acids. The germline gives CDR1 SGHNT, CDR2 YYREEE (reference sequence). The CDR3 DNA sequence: TGTGCCAGCAGCTTGGTTAGCGGGACCTACGAGCAGTACTTC. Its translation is CASSLVSGTYEQYF.

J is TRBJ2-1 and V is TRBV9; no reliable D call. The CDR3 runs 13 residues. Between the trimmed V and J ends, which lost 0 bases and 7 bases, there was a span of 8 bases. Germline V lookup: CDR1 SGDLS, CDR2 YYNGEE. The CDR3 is CASSVDVENEQFF. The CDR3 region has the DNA TGTGCCAGCAGCGTAGACGTGGAGAATGAGCAGTTCTTC.

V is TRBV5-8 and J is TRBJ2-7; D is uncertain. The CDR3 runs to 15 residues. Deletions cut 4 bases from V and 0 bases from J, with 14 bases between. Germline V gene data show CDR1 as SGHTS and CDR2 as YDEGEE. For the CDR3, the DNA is TGTGCCAGCAGCGTAATTCACAAGAGCTCCTACGAGCAGTACTTC. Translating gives CASSVIHKSSYEQYF.

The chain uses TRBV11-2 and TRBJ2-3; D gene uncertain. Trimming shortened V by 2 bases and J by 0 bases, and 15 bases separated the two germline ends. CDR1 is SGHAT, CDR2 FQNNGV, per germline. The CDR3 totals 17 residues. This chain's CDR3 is CASSLKLTATSTDTQYF. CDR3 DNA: TGTGCCAGCAGCTTAAAATTGACCGCGACTAGCACAGATACGCAGTATTTT.

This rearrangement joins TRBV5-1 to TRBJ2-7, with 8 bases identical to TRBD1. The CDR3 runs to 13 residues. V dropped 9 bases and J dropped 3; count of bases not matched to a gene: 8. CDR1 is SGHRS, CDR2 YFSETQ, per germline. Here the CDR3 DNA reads TGCGCCACCCGTCAGGGGGCTGACTACGAGCAGTACTTC. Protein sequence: CATRQGADYEQYF.

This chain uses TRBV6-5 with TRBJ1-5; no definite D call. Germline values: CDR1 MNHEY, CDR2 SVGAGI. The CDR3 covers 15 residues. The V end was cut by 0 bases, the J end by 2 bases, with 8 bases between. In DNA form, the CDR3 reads TGTGCCAGCAGTTACTCGACGGGTGGCAATCAGCCCCAGCATTTT. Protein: CASSYSTGGNQPQHF.

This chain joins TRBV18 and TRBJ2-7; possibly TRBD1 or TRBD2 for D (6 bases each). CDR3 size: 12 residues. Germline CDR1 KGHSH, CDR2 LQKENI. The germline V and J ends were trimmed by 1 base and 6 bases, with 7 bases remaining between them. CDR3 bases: TGTGCCAGCTCACCACAGGGGGGCGAGCAGTACTTC. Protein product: CASSPQGGEQYF.

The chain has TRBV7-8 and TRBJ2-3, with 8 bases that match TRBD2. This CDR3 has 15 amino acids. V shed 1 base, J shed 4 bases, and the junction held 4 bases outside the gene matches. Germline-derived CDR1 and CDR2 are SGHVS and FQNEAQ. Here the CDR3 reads CASSLVFGRADTQYF. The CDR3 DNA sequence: TGTGCCAGCAGCTTAGTTTTCGGGAGGGCAGATACGCAGTATTTT. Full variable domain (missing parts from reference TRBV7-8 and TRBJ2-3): GAGVSQSPRYKVAKRGQDVALRCDPISGHVSLFWYQQALGQGPEFLTYFQNEAQLDKSGLPSDRFFAERPEGSVSTLKIQRTQQEDSAVYLCASSLVFGRADTQYFGPGTRLTVL.